One and the same sample provided the 25 T cell receptor beta chains below, sequenced in a study of blood T cell repertoires in COVID-19. TCRdb's table, derived via immunoSEQ multiplex PCR, lists solely in-frame clones and lacks some. The table records more than 300,000 clones, about 90% of them present only once. Sequencing was carried out using peripheral blood. The receptor set was obtained from a woman aged 18-29 years who had recovered from COVID-19.

This chain connects TRBV15 to TRBJ1-4, with D possibly matching TRBD1 (5 bases). Germline lookup yields CDR1 LNHNV and CDR2 YYDKDF (reference sequence). The CDR3 contains 13 residues. The ends were cut back, 5 bases at V and 5 bases at J, with 9 bases in the middle. The CDR3 DNA is TGTGCCACCAGCGGGGCACGGAATGAAAAACTGTTTTTT. Translated: CATSGARNEKLFF.

The V gene is TRBV5-1, the J gene TRBJ1-5; D is unresolved. The CDR3 has 15 amino acids. Germline CDR1 SGHRS, CDR2 YFSETQ. The V end lost 0 bases, the J end lost 0 bases, and 7 bases lay between the germline ends. The CDR3 coding sequence is TGCGCCAGCAGCTTGGTCGGGGATAGCAATCAGCCCCAGCATTTT. It specifies CASSLVGDSNQPQHF.

V is TRBV18 and J is TRBJ1-3; TRBD1 is a possible D gene (5 bases). With 6 bases removed from V and 0 bases from J, the gap between germline ends came to 18 bases. Germline lookup yields CDR1 KGHSH and CDR2 LQKENI. This CDR3 has 17 residues. CDR3 DNA: TGTGCCAGCTCCCTAGGAGGGACTCTGAGCTCTGGAAACACCATATATTTT. Encoded protein: CASSLGGTLSSGNTIYF.

This chain joins TRBV11-3 and TRBJ1-1; tentatively, D is TRBD1 (6 bases). The V and J ends lost 4 bases and 4 bases respectively, with 7 bases between them. The CDR3 runs to 12 residues. Germline V CDR1 and CDR2: SGHNT, YENEEA. CDR3: CASSWTVTEAFF. The CDR3 DNA sequence: TGTGCCAGCAGCTGGACAGTCACTGAAGCTTTCTTT.

CDR3 DNA: TGTGCCAGTAGTACGGCCGGGACACTTACCTACGAGCAGTACGTC. Translation gives CASSTAGTLTYEQYV. The genes are TRBV19 and TRBJ2-7; a weak D match, TRBD1 (6 bases). CDR1 and CDR2 from the germline V gene are LNHDA and SQIVND (reference sequence). This CDR3 is built from 15 residues. Between the trimmed V and J ends, which lost 4 bases and 2 bases, there was a span of 15 bases.

A single count supports this clone. The CDR3 DNA is TGCGCCAGCAGCCAGTTGACAGGGGGTGGCACTGAAGCTTTCTTT. Amino acids: CASSQLTGGGTEAFF. The genes are TRBV4-3 and TRBJ1-1; 9 nucleotides line up with TRBD1. Trimming cost V 3 bases and J 4 bases; bases outside gene matches: 6. The CDR3 sequence is 15 residues long. Looked up from germline, CDR1 is LGHNA and CDR2 is YSLEER.

V is TRBV7-2 and J is TRBJ1-6, with 8 bases identical to TRBD1. The V gene end was trimmed by 5 bases and the J gene end by 10 bases; junction bases not matched to a gene: 7. Germline assignment: CDR1 SGHTA and CDR2 FQGNSA. The length of the CDR3 is 14 residues. The CDR3 sequence is CASSRDRGGSPLHF. For the CDR3, the DNA is TGTGCCAGCAGCCGTGACAGGGGAGGATCACCCCTCCACTTT.

This clone was picked up one time. J is TRBJ1-6 and V is TRBV5-1, with TRBD1 identical over 11 bases. Per the germline V gene, CDR1 is SGHRS and CDR2 is YFSETQ. V lost 3 bases, J lost 7 bases, and 9 bases stayed unmatched. The CDR3 length is 17 residues. For the CDR3, the DNA is TGCGCCAGCAGCTCCTACCCGGACAGGGGGCAGAATTCACCCCTCCACTTT. This gives the protein CASSSYPDRGQNSPLHF. Full variable domain (missing parts from reference TRBV5-1 and TRBJ1-6): KAGVTQTPRYLIKTRGQQVTLSCSPISGHRSVSWYQQTPGQGLQFLFEYFSETQRNKGNFPGRFSGRQFSNSRSEMNVSTLELGDSALYLCASSSYPDRGQNSPLHFGNGTRLTVT.

The chain carries TRBV18 and TRBJ1-1; the match to TRBD1 covers 7 bases. There are 13 residues in the CDR3. CDR1 and CDR2 from the germline V gene are KGHSH and LQKENI. V shed 6 bases and J 6 bases; nucleotides not matched to a gene: 7. The CDR3 reads CASSPDRAAEAFF. Here the CDR3 DNA reads TGTGCCAGCTCCCCAGACAGGGCGGCTGAAGCTTTCTTT.

This clone was seen only once. The genes are TRBV5-4 and TRBJ2-5, with 9 bases identical to TRBD2. Per germline, CDR1 SGHNT and CDR2 YYREEE (reference sequence). The CDR3 runs 15 residues. Unmatched junction bases numbered 7, after V lost 2 bases and J lost 5 bases. Here the CDR3 DNA reads TGTGCCAGCAGCTTAGGCGGGAGGGCGGAGGAGACCCAGTACTTC. Protein sequence: CASSLGGRAEETQYF. Full variable domain (missing parts from reference TRBV5-4 and TRBJ2-5): ETGVTQSPTHLIKTRGQQVTLRCSSQSGHNTVSWYQQALGQGPQFIFQYYREEENGRGNFPPRFSGLQFPNYSSELNVNALELDDSALYLCASSLGGRAEETQYFGPGTRLLVL.

The chain joins TRBV6-2 or TRBV6-3 to TRBJ2-1; TRBD2 aligns across 12 bases. The J segment lost 10 bases and the V segment lost 5 bases, leaving 6 bases of the junction unmatched. The CDR3 length is 14 residues. Germline V gene sequence: CDR1 MNHEY, CDR2 SVGEGT. CDR3: CASSRLAGAREQFF. In DNA form, the CDR3 reads TGTGCCAGCAGTCGACTAGCGGGAGCCCGGGAGCAGTTCTTC.

The rearrangement uses TRBV6-6 and TRBJ1-1; D is undetermined. The CDR3 has 14 amino acids. Germline V gene lookup returns CDR1 MNHNY and CDR2 SVGAGI (reference sequence). V lost 5 bases to trimming and J lost 1 base, with 11 bases between them. CDR3 residues: CASSHLGPNTEAFF. In nucleotides, the CDR3 is TGTGCCAGCAGTCACCTGGGCCCGAACACTGAAGCTTTCTTT.

The V call is TRBV5-1, the J call TRBJ2-5; D is possibly TRBD1 (6 bases). V lost 3 bases and J lost 3, with 9 bases in between. CDR1 is SGHRS and CDR2 is YFSETQ in the germline V gene. The CDR3 consists of 13 residues. Here the CDR3 DNA reads TGCGCCAGCAGCTCCGGACAGAAAGAGACCCAGTACTTC. Amino acid sequence: CASSSGQKETQYF.

The rearrangement links TRBV11-3 to TRBJ1-2; D ambiguous. Germline CDR1 SGHNT, CDR2 YENEEA. With 2 bases removed from V and 6 bases from J, the gap between germline ends came to 10 bases. The CDR3 extends over 13 amino acids. CDR3 residues: CASSLLGADGYTF. The CDR3 DNA reads as TGTGCCAGCAGCTTATTGGGTGCGGATGGCTACACCTTC. Drawing the rest from reference TRBV11-3 and TRBJ1-2, the complete variable domain is EAGVVQSPRYKIIEKKQPVAFWCNPISGHNTLYWYLQNLGQGPELLIRYENEEAVDDSQLPKDRFSAERLKGVDSTLKIQPAELGDSAVYLCASSLLGADGYTFGSGTRLTVV.

V and J are TRBV12-5 and TRBJ2-3, with TRBD2 matching 7 bases. With 6 bases clipped from V and 0 bases from J, the junction kept 6 bases outside the gene matches. CDR1 LGHNT and CDR2 FRNRAP come from the germline V gene. This CDR3 is built from 15 residues. The CDR3: CASGPSGSSTDTQYF. The DNA of the CDR3 is TGTGCTAGTGGCCCTAGCGGCTCTAGCACAGATACGCAGTATTTT.

The chain recombines TRBV12-2 with TRBJ2-5; no DNA check was done on the table's D call, TRBD2. TRBV12-2 corresponds to a pseudogene. The CDR3 spans 19 residues. CDR3 sequence: CASRPPHERECYCEETQYF. CDR3 coding DNA: TGTGCAAGTCGCCCGCCCCATGAGCGGGAGTGTTATTGTGAAGAGACCCAGTACTTC.

V gene TRBV6-6 combines with J gene TRBJ2-2; TRBD1 is a possible D gene (5 bases). CDR1 and CDR2 (germline): MNHNY, SVGAGI (reference sequence). This CDR3 contains 13 residues. V was shortened by 6 bases and J by 5 bases, with 10 bases between the two germline ends. As DNA, the CDR3 is TGTGCCAGCAGAAACGGACAAACCGGGGAGCTGTTTTTT. Translating gives CASRNGQTGELFF.

The chain combines TRBV2 with TRBJ2-3, with TRBD2 matching over 11 bases. Germline CDR1 and CDR2: SNHLY and FYNNEI. The CDR3 spans 12 residues. With V trimmed by 6 bases and J by 14 bases, 7 bases remained unmatched. The CDR3 DNA follows: TGTGCCAGCAGCTTAGCGGGAGGGCCCTCGTATTTT. Protein sequence: CASSLAGGPSYF.

The genes are TRBV14 and TRBJ1-1; D is perhaps TRBD1 (5 bases). CDR1 and CDR2 from the germline V gene are SGHDN and FVKESK. CDR3 length: 13 residues. The V and J ends lost 1 base and 10 bases respectively, with 13 bases between them. CDR3 residues: CASSQVGGEAAFF. The CDR3 nucleotides are TGTGCCAGCAGCCAAGTCGGAGGGGAAGCAGCTTTCTTT.

The gene calls are TRBV19 and TRBJ2-2, with TRBD2 identical over 14 bases. CDR1 and CDR2 from the germline V gene are LNHDA and SQIVND (reference sequence). CDR3 length equals 15 residues. The V segment lost 8 bases and the J segment 6 bases; nucleotides outside the gene matches: 5. In DNA, the CDR3 is TGTGCCAGTGAAGGGACTAGCGGGAGTTCCGGGGAGCTGTTTTTT. Encoded protein: CASEGTSGSSGELFF.

The V gene is TRBV5-1, the J gene TRBJ2-1; 11 nucleotides agree with TRBD2. V shed 0 bases, J shed 7 bases, and the junction held 6 bases outside the gene matches. CDR1 SGHRS and CDR2 YFSETQ come from the germline V gene. The CDR3 runs 16 residues. The CDR3 sequence: CASSLETSGNKNEQFF. CDR3 DNA: TGCGCCAGCAGCTTGGAGACTAGCGGGAATAAGAATGAGCAGTTCTTC.

J is TRBJ2-1 and V is TRBV3-1 (or the pseudogene TRBV3-2); 12 nucleotides align to TRBD2. Germline trimming cut 5 bases from V and 8 bases from J; bases unmatched to any gene: 10. CDR3 length: 16 residues. Germline V lookup: CDR1 LGHDT, CDR2 YNNKEL (reference sequence). The CDR3 loop reads CASSSRTSGIHDEQFF. CDR3 bases: TGTGCCAGCAGCTCCCGGACTAGCGGGATTCACGATGAGCAGTTCTTC.

The chain is built from TRBV10-3 and TRBJ2-5, with D tentatively TRBD2 (7 bases). V was shortened by 2 bases and J by 6 bases, with 22 bases between the two germline ends. This CDR3 contains 17 residues. CDR1 ENHRY and CDR2 SYGVKD come from the germline V gene. The CDR3 nucleotides read TGTGCCATCAGTGAGAGCGTTGGGGGCGGGAGCTACCAGACCCAGTACTTC. This gives the protein CAISESVGGGSYQTQYF.

This chain links TRBV18 with TRBJ1-1; TRBD1 aligns across 10 bases. V was pared by 1 base and J by 7 bases, with 9 bases of the junction left unmatched. This CDR3 is built from 16 residues. Germline-derived CDR1 and CDR2 are KGHSH and LQKENI. The CDR3 bases are TGTGCCAGCTCACCACAAAGGGACAGGGGCGGAAATGAAGCTTTCTTT. Protein sequence: CASSPQRDRGGNEAFF.

The CDR3, as DNA: TGTGCCAGCAGTGAAGGACAGTTCAGCAATCAGCCCCAGCATTTT. It specifies CASSEGQFSNQPQHF. The gene calls are TRBV6-1 and TRBJ1-5; D possibly corresponds to TRBD1 (5 bases). The V end lost 1 base, the J end lost 1 base, and 8 bases lay between the germline ends. Germline V gene sequence: CDR1 MNHNS, CDR2 SASEGT. This CDR3 is built from 15 residues.